Listed below are T cell receptor beta chains from one sample, sequenced in a study of OX40 agonist ivuxolimab in advanced cancers. Assay: immunoSEQ multiplex PCR; the TCRdb copy retains only in-frame clones and omits some. The table lists roughly 60,000 clones, roughly nine tenths of them singletons. Material: CD4+ or CD8+ T cells sorted from blood, obtained in a trial of the OX40 agonist ivuxolimab. The receptors derive from an adult with an advanced solid tumor such as melanoma, head and neck, liver or kidney cancer. The CDR3 runs from the conserved cysteine through the conserved F or W. Fields, in order: CDR3 length, D gene, J gene, clone size, V gene, CDR3 DNA, CDR3 protein. The D gene is left open where the match is weak. Some rows have no size entry. The others give once, few or many, or a class for an expanded clone.

>14|.|TRBJ2-1|once|TRBV27
TGTGCCAGCAGAACGTATGCTAGCGCGTTTGAGCAGTTCTTC
CASRTYASAFEQFF
>16|TRBD2|TRBJ2-1|.|TRBV5-1
TGCGCCAGCAGCTTGGCCGGCGGGAGCGGTTACAATGAGCAGTTCTTC
CASSLAGGSGYNEQFF
>9|.|TRBJ1-1|.|TRBV6-1
TGTGCCACCTCCTTGTTAGCTTTCTTT
CATSLLAFF
>12|.|TRBJ2-7|.|TRBV19
TGTGCCAGCGCGGGACGCCGCTACGAGCAGTACTTC
CASAGRRYEQYF
>13|.|TRBJ1-5|.|TRBV27
TGTGCCAGCAGTTTATCGGCCAATCAGCCCCAGCATTTT
CASSLSANQPQHF
>11|.|TRBJ2-7|.|TRBV14
TGTGCCAGCAGCCAAGCCTACGAGCAGTACTTC
CASSQAYEQYF
>15|TRBD1|TRBJ2-7|.|TRBV27
TGTGCCAGCAACAACGGGACAGGAGGATACTACGAGCAGTACTTC
CASNNGTGGYYEQYF
>11|.|TRBJ2-7|.|TRBV5-6
TGTGCCAGCAGCTCGTCCTACGAGCAGTACTTC
CASSSSYEQYF
>17|.|TRBJ2-7|once|TRBV7-9
TGTGCCAGCAGCTTAGTCGGGGCAGGCAGTTTCTCCTACGAGCAGTACTTC
CASSLVGAGSFSYEQYF
>17|.|TRBJ1-6|.|TRBV4-1
TGCGCCAGCAGCCCTCAAAGCCCAGGGACGTATAATTCACCCCTCCACTTT
CASSPQSPGTYNSPLHF
>15|TRBD1|TRBJ2-1|.|TRBV25-1
TGTGCCAGCAGGGCTGGACAGGGGGCTTTGAATGAGCAGTTCTTC
CASRAGQGALNEQFF
>15|.|TRBJ1-5|.|TRBV27
TGTGCCAGCAGCCCAGGACAGTATAGCAATCAGCCCCAGCATTTT
CASSPGQYSNQPQHF
>13|.|TRBJ1-2|medium-sized|TRBV29-1
TGCAGCGTTGATTCCACAGAGCTCTATGGCTACACCTTC
CSVDSTELYGYTF
>14|.|TRBJ2-2|.|TRBV29-1
TGCAGCGTTGTCCCAGGGGGGGCCACCGGGGAGCTGTTTTTT
CSVVPGGATGELFF
>13|.|TRBJ2-7|.|TRBV27
TGTGCCAGCAGTTTATCACAGTCCTACGAGCAGTACTTC
CASSLSQSYEQYF
>13|.|TRBJ1-1|few|TRBV14
TGTGCCAGCAGCCAAGATCTAAGGGCTGAAGCTTTCTTT
CASSQDLRAEAFF
>17|TRBD2|TRBJ2-7|.|TRBV10-3
TGTGCCATCAGTGATGACGAGACTAGCGGGAGTTCGGACGAGCAGTACTTC
CAISDDETSGSSDEQYF
>15|.|TRBJ2-2|.|TRBV18
TGTGCCAGCTCACCACAGGACGACAGCACCGGGGAGCTGTTTTTT
CASSPQDDSTGELFF
>12|.|TRBJ2-1|.|TRBV28
TGTGCCAGCAGGGGGGCTAACCATGAGCAGTTCTTC
CASRGANHEQFF
>15|.|TRBJ2-1|.|TRBV4-1
TGCGCCAGCAGCCAAGAGAACCACCCTTTAAATGAGCAGTTCTTC
CASSQENHPLNEQFF
>15|.|TRBJ2-7|.|TRBV5-1
TGCGCCAGCAGCTCGGTGGGGTTAGGTACCTACGAGCAGTACTTC
CASSSVGLGTYEQYF
>12|.|TRBJ2-1|once|TRBV27
TGTGCCAGCAGTTCAATAATCAATGAGCAGTTCTTC
CASSSIINEQFF
>14|TRBD2|TRBJ2-3|.|TRBV27
TGTGCCAGCAGGGTAGCGGGGGGCACAGATACGCAGTATTTT
CASRVAGGTDTQYF
>15|TRBD1|TRBJ2-1|.|TRBV19
TGTGCCAGTACCATCGGGACAGGGGAGTGGGATGAGCAGTTCTTC
CASTIGTGEWDEQFF
>14|TRBD1|TRBJ1-5|.|TRBV28
TGTGCCAGCAGTTTAACAGGGGGGGATCAGCCCCAGCATTTT
CASSLTGGDQPQHF
>15|TRBD1|TRBJ2-1|.|TRBV7-3
TGTGCCAGCAGCTTAATAGGGGGCCCCTACAATGAGCAGTTCTTC
CASSLIGGPYNEQFF
>18|.|TRBJ1-2|.|TRBV27
TGTGCCAGCAGTTTGATTTACTGGGGGGCCTCTTTTAACTATGGCTACACCTTC
CASSLIYWGASFNYGYTF
>15|.|TRBJ1-4|.|TRBV5-6
TGTGCCAGCAGCTTGTCTTTTGCAACTAATGAAAAACTGTTTTTT
CASSLSFATNEKLFF
>14|.|TRBJ1-5|.|TRBV27
TGTGCCAGCAGTTTGGCCATGAGCAATCAGCCCCAGCATTTT
CASSLAMSNQPQHF
>15|.|TRBJ2-1|.|TRBV5-4
TGTGCCAGCAGCTTGATTGGGACCACCACGAATGAGCAGTTCTTC
CASSLIGTTTNEQFF
>16|TRBD1|TRBJ1-1|few|TRBV7-2
TGTGCCAGCAGCTTCAGACAGGGGAGCTTGAACACTGAAGCTTTCTTT
CASSFRQGSLNTEAFF
>14|.|TRBJ1-5|.|TRBV4-2
TGTGCCAGCAGCCATCAGGGAAGGGATCAGCCCCAGCATTTT
CASSHQGRDQPQHF
>12|.|TRBJ2-7|.|TRBV10-3
TGTGCCATCAGTGAGTCAATGGGGGAGCAGTACTTC
CAISESMGEQYF
>13|.|TRBJ2-3|.|TRBV7-9
TGTGCCAGCAGCTTAGCCCTCACAGATACGCAGTATTTT
CASSLALTDTQYF
>9|.|TRBJ2-7|.|TRBV10-1
TGCGCCAGCAACCACGAGCAGTACTTC
CASNHEQYF
>15|.|TRBJ1-2|.|TRBV11-1
TGTGCCAGCAGCCTCGACCGGCGTAGCCGTCATGGCTACACCTTC
CASSLDRRSRHGYTF
>17|TRBD1|TRBJ2-7|.|TRBV4-2
TGTGCCAGCAGCCAAGACCCCGTCGGGACAGGGGCCTACGAGCAGTACTTC
CASSQDPVGTGAYEQYF
>14|.|TRBJ1-2|.|TRBV19
TGTGCCAGTAGTATCTTTAACCAGGGCAGCGGCTACACCTTC
CASSIFNQGSGYTF
>11|.|TRBJ1-3|.|TRBV11-2
TGTGCCAGCAGCTTACGGGGTACCATATATTTT
CASSLRGTIYF
>15|.|TRBJ2-7|.|TRBV14
TGTGCCAGCAGCCAAGTCCCGGGATCGGTCTACGAGCAGTACTTC
CASSQVPGSVYEQYF
>13|.|TRBJ2-7|.|TRBV9
TGTGCCAGCAGCATAAGCGTCTACGACGAGCAGTACTTC
CASSISVYDEQYF
>12|.|TRBJ2-1|.|TRBV29-1
TGCAGCGCCCAGGACTTGTTTGCTGAGCAGTTCTTC
CSAQDLFAEQFF